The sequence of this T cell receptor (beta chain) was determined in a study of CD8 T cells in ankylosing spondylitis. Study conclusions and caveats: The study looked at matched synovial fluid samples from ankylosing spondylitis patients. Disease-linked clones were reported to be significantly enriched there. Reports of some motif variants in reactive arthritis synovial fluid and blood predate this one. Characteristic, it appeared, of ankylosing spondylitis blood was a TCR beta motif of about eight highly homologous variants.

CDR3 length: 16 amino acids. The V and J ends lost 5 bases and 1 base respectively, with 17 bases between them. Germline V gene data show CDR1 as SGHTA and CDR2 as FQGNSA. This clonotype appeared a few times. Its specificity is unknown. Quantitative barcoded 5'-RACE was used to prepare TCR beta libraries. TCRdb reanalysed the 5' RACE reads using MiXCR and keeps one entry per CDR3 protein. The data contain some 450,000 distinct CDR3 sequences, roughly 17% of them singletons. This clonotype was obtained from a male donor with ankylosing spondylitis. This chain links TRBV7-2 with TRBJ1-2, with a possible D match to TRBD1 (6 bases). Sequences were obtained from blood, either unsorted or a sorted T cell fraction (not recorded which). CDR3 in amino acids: CASSQKPGAVNYGYTF. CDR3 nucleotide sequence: TGTGCCAGCAGCCAAAAACCAGGGGCTGTTAACTATGGCTACACCTTC.